The 21 T cell receptor beta chains reported below all come from one sample, sequenced in a study of vaccination and CD4 T cells after COVID-19. Treatment: roughly nine-day PBMC culture with coronavirus spike peptide pools or control peptides (ViraFEST assay). For these receptors, no antigen is known. An Oncomine TCR Beta short-read assay was used to sequence the DNA from cultured CD4+ T cells. Each CDR3 protein gets one entry after TCRdb re-called the PCR reads with MiXCR. This table has about 27,000 distinct CDR3 sequences, approximately 60% appearing once. This specimen was CD4+ T cells from blood, cultured in vitro, taken after SARS-CoV-2 vaccination. Receptors originate from a human donor who received a COVID-19 vaccine.

This clonotype was found a few times. The chain links TRBV7-9 to TRBJ2-3; D ambiguous. Between the trimmed V and J ends, which lost 4 bases and 7 bases, there was a span of 6 bases. CDR3 size: 11 residues. Per the germline V gene, CDR1 is SEHNR and CDR2 is FQNEAQ (reference sequence). The CDR3 region has the DNA TGTGCCAGCAGCTCCTCAAATACGCAGTATTTT. The encoded protein is CASSSSNTQYF. The full variable domain, completed using reference TRBV7-9 and TRBJ2-3, is DTGVSQNPRHKITKRGQNVTFRCDPISEHNRLYWYRQTLGQGPEFLTYFQNEAQLEKSRLLSDRFSAERPKGSFSTLEIQRTEQGDSAMYLCASSSSNTQYFGPGTRLTVL.

This rearrangement joins TRBV25-1 to TRBJ1-1, with TRBD1 identical over 11 bases. The CDR3 covers 15 residues. The J segment lost 6 bases and the V segment lost 3 bases, leaving 6 bases of the junction unmatched. Germline V gene sequence: CDR1 MGHDK, CDR2 SYGVNS. DNA of the CDR3: TGTGCCAGCAGTGAGAGGACAGGGGGCTATGCTGAAGCTTTCTTT. Translation: CASSERTGGYAEAFF.

V gene TRBV20-1 combines with J gene TRBJ2-5, with 9 bases identical to TRBD2. This CDR3 region has 16 residues. Trimming cost V 2 bases and J 1 base; bases outside gene matches: 8. CDR1 DFQATT and CDR2 SNEGSKA come from the germline V gene (reference sequence). CDR3 bases: TGCAGTGCTAGAATATTGCGGGGGGGCCCCCAAGAGACCCAGTACTTC. Protein sequence: CSARILRGGPQETQYF.

This clonotype occurred a few times. The chain couples TRBV6-5 to TRBJ2-2; D is ambiguous. The CDR3 contains 16 residues. The germline CDR1 and CDR2 sequences are MNHEY and SVGAGI. V lost 2 bases, J lost 7 bases, and 17 bases lay in between. CDR3 in DNA: TGTGCCAGCAGTTACGTAAACGGCAGGAGTGGCGGGGAGCTGTTTTTT. Encoded protein: CASSYVNGRSGGELFF.

This chain uses TRBV6-1 with TRBJ2-7; TRBD1 is a possible D gene (6 bases). V was cut by 4 bases and J by 3 bases, with 10 bases left in between. The length of the CDR3 is 13 residues. The germline V gene has CDR1 MNHNS and CDR2 SASEGT. The CDR3 spells CASSGRQVYEQYF. In nucleotides, the CDR3 is TGTGCCAGCAGTGGCCGACAGGTCTACGAGCAGTACTTC.

The chain employs TRBV20-1 and TRBJ1-5, with TRBD1 matching over 7 bases. V shed 6 bases and J 1 base; nucleotides not matched to a gene: 6. This CDR3 has 14 residues. In germline, CDR1 is DFQATT, CDR2 SNEGSKA (reference sequence). CDR3 nucleotides: TGCAGTGCGGATACAGGGGACAGCAATCAGCCCCAGCATTTT. Translated: CSADTGDSNQPQHF.

This clonotype was seen a handful of times. The rearrangement joins TRBV6-1 to TRBJ1-2; D possibly corresponds to TRBD1 (5 bases). In germline, CDR1 is MNHNS, CDR2 SASEGT. V shed 5 bases and J shed 5 bases, with 15 bases lying between them. CDR3 length: 14 amino acids. CDR3 sequence (DNA): TGTGCCAGCAGTCCATCAGGGTCGGCTTATGGCTACACCTTC. Translating gives CASSPSGSAYGYTF.

The chain carries TRBV19 and TRBJ1-5; D may be TRBD1 (5 bases). Trimming left V 1 base short and J 10 bases short, with 8 bases between. The CDR3 spans 12 residues. The V gene's germline CDR1 is LNHDA and CDR2 SQIVND (reference sequence). CDR3 loop: CASSIVQGPQHF. The CDR3 DNA follows: TGTGCCAGTAGTATAGTTCAGGGTCCCCAGCATTTT.

The rearrangement joins TRBV10-3 to TRBJ2-2, with a tentative D call TRBD2 (5 bases). Germline-derived CDR1 and CDR2 are ENHRY and SYGVKD. V was trimmed by 0 bases and J by 6 bases, leaving 5 bases between them. The CDR3 contains 13 residues. CDR3 nucleotide sequence: TGTGCCATCAGTGAGTCCGGGGCCGGGGAGCTGTTTTTT. Translation gives CAISESGAGELFF.

The V and J genes are TRBV5-1 and TRBJ2-3; 7 positions match TRBD2. With V trimmed by 4 bases and J by 1 base, 9 bases remained unmatched. The germline CDR1 and CDR2 sequences are SGHRS and YFSETQ. This CDR3 contains 16 residues. CDR3 bases: TGCGCCAGCAGCACCACTGGGGGGGTCGGCACAGATACGCAGTATTTT. Its protein product is CASSTTGGVGTDTQYF.

The V call is TRBV27, the J call TRBJ2-7; TRBD2 is a possible D gene (5 bases). The ends were cut back, 2 bases at V and 6 bases at J, with 17 bases in the middle. CDR1 is MNHEY and CDR2 is SMNVEV in the germline V gene (reference sequence). The CDR3 runs 15 residues. The CDR3 nucleotides are TGTGCCAGCAGTTTAATTCGGGAAGGGCGCCCCGAGCAGTACTTC. This encodes CASSLIREGRPEQYF.

The V call is TRBV19, the J call TRBJ1-1, with D possibly being TRBD1 (5 bases). The CDR3 has 16 amino acids. V was shortened by 1 base and J by 0 bases, with 12 bases between the two germline ends. Germline V gene sequence: CDR1 LNHDA, CDR2 SQIVND (reference sequence). CDR3 DNA sequence: TGTGCCAGTAGTATAGGTTTAGGGGCTGTGAACACTGAAGCTTTCTTT. This codes for CASSIGLGAVNTEAFF.

A few counts support this clonotype. V gene TRBV24-1 combines with J gene TRBJ1-2; D ambiguous. Germline V CDR1 and CDR2: KGHDR, SFDVKD. The CDR3 sequence is 14 residues long. V lost 5 bases to trimming and J lost 2 bases, with 11 bases between them. In DNA, the CDR3 is TGTGCCACCAGTGGTTGGTCAGACAACTATGGCTACACCTTC. It codes for CATSGWSDNYGYTF.

This chain joins TRBV6-1 and TRBJ1-4, with D unresolved. Germline CDR1 and CDR2: MNHNS and SASEGT. This CDR3 has 14 residues. The V end was cut by 5 bases, the J end by 0 bases, with 7 bases between. The CDR3 DNA sequence: TGTGCCAGCAGTCGAGTTGCAACTAATGAAAAACTGTTTTTT. It specifies CASSRVATNEKLFF.

The genes are TRBV20-1 and TRBJ2-3; 8 bases agree with TRBD2. This CDR3 has 15 amino acids. The germline gives CDR1 DFQATT, CDR2 SNEGSKA (reference sequence). V was pared by 5 bases and J by 3 bases, with 10 bases of the junction left unmatched. The CDR3 is CSARPGTRSTDTQYF. CDR3 sequence (DNA): TGCAGTGCTCGCCCCGGGACTAGGTCGACAGATACGCAGTATTTT.

This rearrangement joins TRBV21-1 to TRBJ1-1. TRBV21-1 is termed a pseudogene. The CDR3 is 17 amino acids. The CDR3 nucleotides are TGTGCCAGCAGCAAAAAGGGCCTAGGGCGTGGGGGGAATGAAGCTTTCTTT. Protein: CASSKKGLGRGGNEAFF.

V is TRBV20-1 and J is TRBJ2-7; D perhaps matches TRBD1 (6 bases). Trimming cost V 3 bases and J 0 bases, with 12 bases left between them. The CDR3 runs to 14 residues. From germline, CDR1 is DFQATT and CDR2 SNEGSKA (reference sequence). The CDR3: CSARGAYLSYEQYF. In DNA, the CDR3 is TGCAGTGCTAGGGGGGCTTATCTCTCCTACGAGCAGTACTTC.

The gene calls are TRBV19 and TRBJ1-2; D is perhaps TRBD1 (6 bases). This CDR3 has 13 residues. With 4 bases removed from V and 7 bases from J, the gap between germline ends came to 13 bases. The germline V gene encodes CDR1 LNHDA and CDR2 SQIVND (reference sequence). The CDR3 sequence is CASSKQGEAGYTF. For the CDR3, the DNA is TGTGCCAGTAGTAAACAGGGTGAGGCTGGCTACACCTTC.

This sequence joins TRBV30 and TRBJ2-2, with TRBD2 matching 7 bases. With 2 bases clipped from V and 1 base from J, the junction kept 7 bases outside the gene matches. The CDR3 runs to 16 residues. Germline CDR1 and CDR2: GTSNPN and SVGIG (reference sequence). The CDR3 is CAWSIGLDGNTGELFF. As DNA, the CDR3 is TGTGCCTGGAGTATAGGACTAGATGGGAACACCGGGGAGCTGTTTTTT.

This clonotype was counted between two and nine times. The V and J genes are TRBV12-3 or TRBV12-4 and TRBJ2-3; TRBD2 aligns across 11 bases. CDR3 size: 15 residues. V lost 10 bases and J lost 2; bases outside the gene matches: 8. Here the CDR3 reads CANPLAGGDTDTQYF. The CDR3 nucleotides are TGTGCCAACCCCCTAGCGGGGGGCGACACAGATACGCAGTATTTT.

The V call is TRBV6-5, the J call TRBJ2-3; the D is unclear. This CDR3 is 13 amino acids long. Germline CDR1 MNHEY, CDR2 SVGAGI. The V gene lost 3 bases and the J gene lost 3 bases, with 7 bases spanning the gap. CDR3 loop: CASSYRSTDTQYF. The CDR3 DNA reads as TGTGCCAGCAGTTATCGGTCGACAGATACGCAGTATTTT.